Sequencing of this T cell receptor (beta chain) was carried out in a study of vaccination effects on CD4 cells after COVID-19. Notes on the study in general: The study dataset contains few convalescent patients and includes no early post-infection timepoints.

On this clone itself: Its antigen is not identified.

ViraFEST expansion of antigen-specific CD4+ T cells with viral peptide pools preceded sequencing. Cells that had been cultured for less than 13 days were the source of isolated CD4+ T cells. Libraries were prepared by immunoSEQ multiplex PCR; TCRdb keeps only in-frame clonotypes and omits some of them. The data show about 31,000 clones, about 66% seen once. The sequencing here drew on CD4+ T cells from PBMCs cultured with HCoV-229E spike peptides, taken before COVID-19 vaccination. The source of this sequence is a human donor who received a COVID-19 vaccine.

DNA for the CDR3: TGTGCCAGCAGACCCCAAGACCAGCGCCGGTTCTTC. Translating it yields CASRPQDQRRFF. This chain joins TRBV2 and TRBJ2-1; D not resolved. Germline V lookup: CDR1 SNHLY, CDR2 FYNNEI. The CDR3 is 12 residues long. V dropped 6 bases and J dropped 15 bases, with 18 bases sitting between them.